One and the same sample provided the 23 T cell receptor beta chains below, sequenced in a study of T-cell reconstitution after alpha-beta-depleted transplantation in children. Unique molecular identifiers were used to barcode this TCRbeta library. TCRdb re-analysed the PCR reads in MiXCR, keeping a single row per CDR3 protein. The data hold some 600,000 distinct CDR3 sequences, with 13% observed a single time. This specimen was PBMCs, mostly from graft donor cells, taken 360 days after TCRalphabeta/CD19-depleted stem cell transplant. The receptors shown here come from a male patient aged 10-17 years who had a stem cell transplant for acute myeloid leukemia, so the T cells may come from the graft donor.

This clonotype was picked up many times. The chain joins TRBV20-1 to TRBJ2-7, with no clear D. CDR3 length: 15 residues. V was clipped by 0 bases and J by 3 bases, with 15 bases between them. Germline V gene data show CDR1 as DFQATT and CDR2 as SNEGSKA (reference sequence). The CDR3 nucleotides are TGCAGTGCTAGAGACAGCTGGTGGATGGGCTACGAGCAGTACTTC. It translates to CSARDSWWMGYEQYF.

This clonotype was picked up many times. The rearrangement uses TRBV6-5 and TRBJ2-1; D call uncertain. Trimming stripped 0 bases from V and 8 bases from J, with 8 bases between. CDR1 is MNHEY, CDR2 SVGAGI, per germline. The length of the CDR3 is 13 residues. Here the CDR3 DNA reads TGTGCCAGCAGTTACTCGATACTCGATGAGCAGTTCTTC. It encodes CASSYSILDEQFF.

This clonotype was picked up a small number of times. This sequence joins TRBV18 and TRBJ2-7; no clear D. Germline values: CDR1 KGHSH, CDR2 LQKENI. The CDR3 contains 14 residues. The V end lost 3 bases, the J end lost 0 bases, and 9 bases lay between the germline ends. The CDR3 loop reads CASSPIRRSYEQYF. CDR3 coding DNA: TGTGCCAGCTCACCTATCCGACGCTCCTACGAGCAGTACTTC. The full variable domain, rest sourced from reference TRBV18 and TRBJ2-7, is NAGVMQNPRHLVRRRGQEARLRCSPMKGHSHVYWYRQLPEEGLKFMVYLQKENIIDESGMPKERFSAEFPKEGPSILRIQQVVRGDSAAYFCASSPIRRSYEQYFGPGTRLTVT.

At least ten counts were recorded for this clonotype. V gene TRBV5-1 combines with J gene TRBJ2-1; 12 bases map to TRBD2. V was pared by 0 bases and J by 7 bases, with 8 bases of the junction left unmatched. The CDR3 is 17 amino acids. Germline V CDR1 and CDR2: SGHRS, YFSETQ. The CDR3 region is CASSLAGLAGGENEQFF. Written as DNA, the CDR3 is TGCGCCAGCAGCTTGGCCGGGCTAGCGGGAGGGGAGAATGAGCAGTTCTTC.

The chain employs TRBV7-6 and TRBJ2-3; no firm D call. CDR3 length equals 14 residues. The germline gives CDR1 SGHVS, CDR2 FNYEAQ. Trimming took 1 base from V and 4 from J, leaving 9 bases between them. The chain's CDR3 is CASSLEGWADTQYF. CDR3 nucleotide sequence: TGTGCCAGCAGCTTAGAGGGTTGGGCAGATACGCAGTATTTT.

In its sample, this clonotype was seen many times. This sequence joins TRBV12-3 or TRBV12-4 and TRBJ2-7, with 7 positions matching TRBD2. The ends lost 1 base at V and 2 bases at J; junction bases unmatched: 5. The CDR3 is 15 amino acids. The CDR3 loop is CASSLVGGITYEQYF. Here the CDR3 DNA reads TGTGCCAGCAGTTTAGTGGGAGGGATAACCTACGAGCAGTACTTC.

CDR3 in DNA: TGCAGTGCTGCCCACCTGGGGCGTCAATGGGAGCAGTACTTC. Translating it yields CSAAHLGRQWEQYF. The chain combines TRBV20-1 with TRBJ2-7, with D possibly TRBD1 on 5 matching bases. Trimming took 5 bases from V and 7 from J, leaving 21 bases between them. This CDR3 is built from 14 residues. Germline CDR1 DFQATT, CDR2 SNEGSKA (reference sequence).

This clonotype has only a few counts. The J gene is TRBJ2-4, the V gene TRBV14; 9 nucleotides line up with TRBD1. CDR3 size: 16 residues. From germline, CDR1 is SGHDN and CDR2 FVKESK. Trimming at V came to 3 bases and at J to 3 bases, leaving 6 bases not matched to a gene. CDR3 amino acids: CASSQRDRAGKNIQYF. CDR3 DNA: TGTGCCAGCAGCCAGAGGGACAGGGCTGGCAAAAACATTCAGTACTTC.

This chain links TRBV19 with TRBJ2-2, with 14 bases that match TRBD2. The CDR3 spans 17 residues. Germline-derived CDR1 and CDR2 are LNHDA and SQIVND (reference sequence). The J segment lost 3 bases and the V segment lost 6 bases, leaving 6 bases of the junction unmatched. CDR3 sequence: CASRGLAGVEDTGELFF. The CDR3 DNA is TGTGCCAGTAGGGGACTAGCGGGAGTTGAGGACACCGGGGAGCTGTTTTTT.

Many counts were recorded for this clonotype. This chain links TRBV6-5 with TRBJ2-6; D remains unclear. Trimming stripped 3 bases from V and 3 bases from J, with 9 bases between. The CDR3 has 15 residues. The V gene's germline CDR1 is MNHEY and CDR2 SVGAGI. This CDR3 is CASSYSHGGANVLTF. The CDR3 DNA is TGTGCCAGCAGTTATAGTCACGGTGGGGCCAACGTCCTGACTTTC.

The chain carries TRBV7-2 and TRBJ2-7, with 9 bases fitting TRBD2. Germline CDR1 SGHTA, CDR2 FQGNSA. The CDR3 has 15 amino acids. V trimming: 5 bases; J trimming: 7 bases; junction bases outside the gene matches: 12. The CDR3 DNA sequence: TGTGCCAGCAGCCCTTGGGTAGCGGGGGTGAGGGAGCAGTACTTC. Residues: CASSPWVAGVREQYF.

This clonotype was found many times. This chain links TRBV20-1 with TRBJ2-1; 9 nucleotides match TRBD2. This CDR3 spans 14 amino acids. With 6 bases clipped from V and 7 bases from J, the junction kept 10 bases outside the gene matches. From germline, CDR1 is DFQATT and CDR2 SNEGSKA (reference sequence). The CDR3 here is CSASRLAAWNEQFF. DNA for the CDR3: TGCAGTGCCAGTCGACTAGCGGCTTGGAATGAGCAGTTCTTC.

Comments on this clonotype: Possible read error: a much larger clone is one base away. V gene TRBV24-1 combines with J gene TRBJ2-6, with 8 bases matching TRBD1. V lost 3 bases to trimming and J lost 2 bases; unmatched junction nucleotides: 2. The CDR3 sequence is 16 residues long. Germline values: CDR1 KGHDR, CDR2 SFDVKD. Here the CDR3 DNA reads TGTGCCACCAGTGATCCAGGGGGCCCTGGGGCCAACGTCCTGACTTTC. It specifies CATSDPGGPGANVLTF.

The V and J genes are TRBV5-6 and TRBJ2-7; no firm D call. This CDR3 region has 14 residues. Germline V gives CDR1 SGHDT, CDR2 YYEEEE. Trimming stripped 2 bases from V and 2 bases from J, with 11 bases between. DNA of the CDR3: TGTGCCAGCAGCTTTTCAACCGGCACCTACGAGCAGTACTTC. Encoded protein: CASSFSTGTYEQYF.

The chain has TRBV20-1 and TRBJ2-1, with D possibly matching TRBD2 (6 bases). This CDR3 spans 15 amino acids. V lost 2 bases, J lost 2 bases, and 13 bases lay in between. Per germline, CDR1 DFQATT and CDR2 SNEGSKA (reference sequence). CDR3 DNA sequence: TGCAGTGCTAGATTCGCGGAGGGCCCCTACAATGAGCAGTTCTTC. Translation: CSARFAEGPYNEQFF.

This clonotype was detected many times. The chain combines TRBV15 with TRBJ2-5, with 15 positions matching TRBD2. Trimming took 2 bases from V and 5 from J; bases not matched to a gene: 6. Germline V lookup: CDR1 LNHNV, CDR2 YYDKDF (reference sequence). The length of the CDR3 is 17 residues. The CDR3 DNA follows: TGTGCCACCAGCAGACGGACTAGCGGGAGGGCCGGTGAGACCCAGTACTTC. Amino acids: CATSRRTSGRAGETQYF. The full variable domain, completed using reference TRBV15 and TRBJ2-5, is DAMVIQNPRYQVTQFGKPVTLSCSQTLNHNVMYWYQQKSSQAPKLLFHYYDKDFNNEADTPDNFQSRRPNTSFCFLDIRSPGLGDTAMYLCATSRRTSGRAGETQYFGPGTRLLVL.

The rearrangement joins TRBV7-9 to TRBJ2-6, with D uncertain. Germline V gives CDR1 SEHNR, CDR2 FQNEAQ (reference sequence). The V end lost 10 bases, the J end lost 0 bases, and 16 bases lay between the germline ends. The CDR3 totals 16 residues. The CDR3 loop is CATPRATISGANVLTF. CDR3 bases: TGTGCCACCCCACGGGCGACCATCTCTGGGGCCAACGTCCTGACTTTC.

This clonotype was recorded at least ten times. The chain links TRBV5-1 to TRBJ2-2, with D unclear. V dropped 1 base and J dropped 2 bases, with 9 bases sitting between them. Per germline, CDR1 SGHRS and CDR2 YFSETQ. This CDR3 has 15 amino acids. CDR3 DNA sequence: TGCGCCAGCAGCTTGATCAGGTCTAACACCGGGGAGCTGTTTTTT. Amino acids: CASSLIRSNTGELFF.

This clonotype was observed a few times. V usage is TRBV9 and J usage is TRBJ2-1; 9 bases match TRBD2. V lost 0 bases to trimming and J lost 5 bases; unmatched junction nucleotides: 12. Looked up from germline, CDR1 is SGDLS and CDR2 is YYNGEE. This CDR3 has 18 amino acids. The CDR3 protein is CASSVVPGLLAGDNEQFF. The CDR3 DNA sequence: TGTGCCAGCAGCGTAGTCCCCGGGCTCTTAGCGGGAGACAATGAGCAGTTCTTC.

This chain joins TRBV10-3 and TRBJ2-2; 9 bases map to TRBD2. Unmatched junction bases numbered 3, after V lost 3 bases and J lost 4 bases. This CDR3 is 15 amino acids long. Germline assignment: CDR1 ENHRY and CDR2 SYGVKD. In DNA form, the CDR3 reads TGTGCCATCAGTGACTTAGCGGGAGTCACCGGGGAGCTGTTTTTT. This translates into CAISDLAGVTGELFF.

This clonotype has a single count. Since a much larger clone is just one base distant, this may be a read error. The CDR3 coding sequence is TGTGCCAGCAGGGGGCCGGGCCTAGCGGGAACATATACGCAGTATTTT. This translates into CASRGPGLAGTYTQYF. This chain uses TRBV7-9 with TRBJ2-3; 9 bases map to TRBD2. Germline-derived CDR1 and CDR2 are SEHNR and FQNEAQ (reference sequence). The CDR3 totals 16 residues. The V gene end was trimmed by 6 bases and the J gene end by 7 bases; junction bases not matched to a gene: 14.

The V gene is TRBV11-1, the J gene TRBJ2-7; TRBD1 agrees at 7 bases. V gave up 6 bases and J gave up 2 bases; unmatched junction bases: 10. Germline lookup yields CDR1 SGHAT and CDR2 FQDESV (reference sequence). This CDR3 spans 15 amino acids. The CDR3 protein is CASSPRTGLPYEQYF. The CDR3 region has the DNA TGTGCCAGCAGTCCTCGGACAGGCCTCCCCTACGAGCAGTACTTC.

This clonotype has a count of ten or more. The V gene is TRBV29-1, the J gene TRBJ2-2; TRBD2 aligns across 7 bases. Germline assignment: CDR1 SQVTM and CDR2 ANQGSEA. The V and J ends lost 7 bases and 6 bases, in that order; junction bases with no gene match: 14. The CDR3 has 15 residues. The CDR3 spells CSARIWRERAGELFF. CDR3 sequence (DNA): TGCAGCGCCCGAATATGGCGGGAGCGTGCCGGGGAGCTGTTTTTT.